These T cell receptor beta chains were read from a single sample in a study of cytomegalovirus exposure and HLA in healthy donors. Only in-frame clones appear in the TCRdb table, and some are missing; sequencing was by immunoSEQ multiplex PCR. The sample lists 250,000 to 300,000 clones; around 90% were seen once. The material sequenced was PBMCs. The receptors come from a girl aged 2 to 10 in good health and CMV-seronegative. The CDR3 runs from the conserved cysteine through the conserved F or W. Each record gives: V gene, D gene, clone size, J gene, CDR3 DNA, CDR3 protein. The D gene is left open where the match is weak. Clone sizes are given selectively: once, few, many, or a class where the clone is expanded.

v_call: TRBV18; d_call: .; clone_size: .; j_call: TRBJ2-7; cdr3_nt: TGTGCCAGCTCACCATCTCAGGAGCAGTACTTC; cdr3_aa: CASSPSQEQYF
v_call: TRBV6-5; d_call: .; clone_size: .; j_call: TRBJ1-2; cdr3_nt: TGTGCCAGCAGTGAAACGGGGGTACGTCATGGCTACACCTTC; cdr3_aa: CASSETGVRHGYTF
v_call: TRBV29-1; d_call: TRBD1; clone_size: .; j_call: TRBJ1-4; cdr3_nt: TGCAGCGCAGCAGGGGGCATCGGTGAAAAACTGTTTTTT; cdr3_aa: CSAAGGIGEKLFF
v_call: TRBV6-6; d_call: .; clone_size: .; j_call: TRBJ2-3; cdr3_nt: TGTGCCAGTCAGGGTCGACCCACAGATACGCAGTATTTT; cdr3_aa: CASQGRPTDTQYF
v_call: TRBV30; d_call: .; clone_size: .; j_call: TRBJ2-7; cdr3_nt: TGTGCTCTCCTCGACAGGCGATCGCACGAGCAGTACTTC; cdr3_aa: CALLDRRSHEQYF
v_call: TRBV29-1; d_call: .; clone_size: .; j_call: TRBJ2-2; cdr3_nt: TGCAGCGTTGCCGCAGGGTCCGGGGAGCTGTTTTTT; cdr3_aa: CSVAAGSGELFF
v_call: TRBV15; d_call: TRBD1; clone_size: .; j_call: TRBJ2-5; cdr3_nt: TGTGCCACCAGCGAAGGGACAGGGTGGAAGACCCAGTACTTC; cdr3_aa: CATSEGTGWKTQYF
v_call: TRBV28; d_call: .; clone_size: once; j_call: TRBJ1-1; cdr3_nt: TGTGCCAGCAGTTTATCCCCCCGACAGACCAACACTGAAGCTTTCTTT; cdr3_aa: CASSLSPRQTNTEAFF
v_call: TRBV21-1; d_call: .; clone_size: .; j_call: TRBJ2-7; cdr3_nt: TGTGCCAGCAGCAAAGGGCGACTAGCGGGGGGCTCCACCTACGAGCAGTACTTC; cdr3_aa: CASSKGRLAGGSTYEQYF
v_call: TRBV9; d_call: TRBD1; clone_size: .; j_call: TRBJ2-2; cdr3_nt: TGTGCCAGCAGTCCGGGACAGTCCACCGGGGAGCTGTTTTTT; cdr3_aa: CASSPGQSTGELFF
v_call: TRBV30; d_call: TRBD1; clone_size: .; j_call: TRBJ1-4; cdr3_nt: TGTGCCTGGAGCGGCGGGACAGGGAATGAAAAACTGTTTTTT; cdr3_aa: CAWSGGTGNEKLFF
v_call: TRBV15; d_call: TRBD2; clone_size: once; j_call: TRBJ2-3; cdr3_nt: TGTGCCACCAGACGAGATCGGGAGGGCCGAAGAGATACGCAGTATTTT; cdr3_aa: CATRRDREGRRDTQYF
v_call: TRBV27; d_call: .; clone_size: .; j_call: TRBJ2-1; cdr3_nt: TGTGCCAGCAGTTTAACAGCCCTCAACGAGCAGTTCTTC; cdr3_aa: CASSLTALNEQFF
v_call: TRBV6-1; d_call: .; clone_size: few; j_call: TRBJ2-7; cdr3_nt: TGTGCCAGCAGTGTTAGCTACGAGCAGTACTTC; cdr3_aa: CASSVSYEQYF
v_call: TRBV10-3; d_call: TRBD2; clone_size: .; j_call: TRBJ2-7; cdr3_nt: TGTGCCATCAGTGAGGGACTAGCGGGGGGCTACGAGCAGTACTTC; cdr3_aa: CAISEGLAGGYEQYF
v_call: TRBV25-1; d_call: TRBD1; clone_size: .; j_call: TRBJ2-7; cdr3_nt: TGTGCCAGCAGGGAAGACAGGGTTGGCGAGCAGTACTTC; cdr3_aa: CASREDRVGEQYF
v_call: TRBV15; d_call: .; clone_size: .; j_call: TRBJ1-5; cdr3_nt: TGTGCCACCAGCAGAGACAGAGGGAATCAGCCCCAGCATTTT; cdr3_aa: CATSRDRGNQPQHF